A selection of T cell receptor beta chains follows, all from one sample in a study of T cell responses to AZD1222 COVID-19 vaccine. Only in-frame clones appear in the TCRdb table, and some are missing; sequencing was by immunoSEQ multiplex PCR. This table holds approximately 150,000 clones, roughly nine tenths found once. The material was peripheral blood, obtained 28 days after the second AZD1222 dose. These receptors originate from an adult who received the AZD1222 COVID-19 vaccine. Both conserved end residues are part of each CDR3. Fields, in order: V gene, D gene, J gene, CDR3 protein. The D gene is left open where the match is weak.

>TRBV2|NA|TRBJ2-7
CASSEEGPLYEQYF
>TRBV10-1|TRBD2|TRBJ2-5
CASSRGGGLQETQYF
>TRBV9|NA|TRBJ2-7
CASSVATGSSYEQYF
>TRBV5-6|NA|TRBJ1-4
CASSLLPMPNEKLFF
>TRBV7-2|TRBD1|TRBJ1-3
CASSFRDRGRRGNTIYF
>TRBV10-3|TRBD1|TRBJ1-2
CAIRTGTHGYTF
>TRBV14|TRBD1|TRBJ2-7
CASSRGQGTYEQYF
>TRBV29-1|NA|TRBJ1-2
CSVEGMAYTF
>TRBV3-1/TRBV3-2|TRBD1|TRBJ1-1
CASSLRDSMNTEAFF
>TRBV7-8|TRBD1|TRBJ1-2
CASSLERRGRDGYTF
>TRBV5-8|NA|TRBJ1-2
CASSPQVPYGYTF
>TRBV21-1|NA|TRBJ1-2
CASSKGGGNYGYTF
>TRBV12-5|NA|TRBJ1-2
CASGLETGYTF
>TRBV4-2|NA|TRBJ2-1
CASSQDGGEQFF
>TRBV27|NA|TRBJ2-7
CASSLFGGQNYEQYF
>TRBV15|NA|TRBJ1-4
CATSRDRGGGSPRVRLFF
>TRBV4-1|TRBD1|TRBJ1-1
CASSQLLRQGRENTEAFF
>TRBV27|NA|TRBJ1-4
CASKGGDEKLFF
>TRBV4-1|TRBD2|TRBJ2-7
CASSQDPLLAVPYEQYF
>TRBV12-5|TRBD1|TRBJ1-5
CASATPGGGNQPQHF
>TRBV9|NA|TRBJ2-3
CASSVVSTDTQYF
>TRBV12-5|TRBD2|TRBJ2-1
CASGTSGGMDEQFF
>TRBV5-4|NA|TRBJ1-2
CASSLPAQGRSYGYTF
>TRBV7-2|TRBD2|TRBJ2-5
CASSFQAGGPWVTQYF
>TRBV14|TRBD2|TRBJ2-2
CASSQDRGAGELFF
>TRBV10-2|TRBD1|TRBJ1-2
CASSGTGTTPGIYGYTF
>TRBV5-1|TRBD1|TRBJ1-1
CASSSGTGLSTEAFF
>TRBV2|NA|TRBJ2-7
CASSEFQLYEQYF
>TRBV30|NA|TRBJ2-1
CALTDSREQQFF
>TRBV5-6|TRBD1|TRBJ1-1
CASSLGMDRVNTEAFF
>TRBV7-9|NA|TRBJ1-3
CASSPIGYSNTIYF
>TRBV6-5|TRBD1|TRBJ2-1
CASTKTGVYNEQFF
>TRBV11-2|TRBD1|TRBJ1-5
CASREGQGPNQPQHF
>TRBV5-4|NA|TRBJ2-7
CASSLIGAYEQYF
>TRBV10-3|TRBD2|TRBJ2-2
CAIRSGTSGNTGELFF
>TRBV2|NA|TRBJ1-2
CASSDRGTNYGYTF
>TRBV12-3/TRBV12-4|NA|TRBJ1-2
CASSLGLGGYTF
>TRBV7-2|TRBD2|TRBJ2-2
CASSPRVSGGGELFF
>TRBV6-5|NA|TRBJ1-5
CASRGIQGEPQHF
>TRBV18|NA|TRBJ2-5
CASSPGLSQETQYF
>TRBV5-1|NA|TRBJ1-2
CASSRNGQAERITTF
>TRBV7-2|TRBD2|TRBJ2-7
CASSPPGLGYEQYF
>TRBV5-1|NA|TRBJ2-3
CASRQVTSTDTQYF
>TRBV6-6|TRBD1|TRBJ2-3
CASRKGQDTDTQYF
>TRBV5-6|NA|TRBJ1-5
CASSFFPEQGGQPQHF
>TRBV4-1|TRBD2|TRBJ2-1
CASSHPPGRNEQFF
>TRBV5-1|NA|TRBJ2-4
CASSLGGELKNIQYF
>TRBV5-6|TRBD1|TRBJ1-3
CASSNRDRVGTIYF
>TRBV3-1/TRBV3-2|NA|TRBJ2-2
CASSRTMGPANTGELFF
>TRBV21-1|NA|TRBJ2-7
CATVWAGGRYEQYF
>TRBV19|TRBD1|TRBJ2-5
CASSTYRDRAIETQYF
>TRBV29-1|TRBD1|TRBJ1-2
CSVEETGVAYGYTF
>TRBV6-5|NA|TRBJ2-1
CASSYLQLGEQFF
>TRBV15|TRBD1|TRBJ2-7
CATSRERQGPYEQYF